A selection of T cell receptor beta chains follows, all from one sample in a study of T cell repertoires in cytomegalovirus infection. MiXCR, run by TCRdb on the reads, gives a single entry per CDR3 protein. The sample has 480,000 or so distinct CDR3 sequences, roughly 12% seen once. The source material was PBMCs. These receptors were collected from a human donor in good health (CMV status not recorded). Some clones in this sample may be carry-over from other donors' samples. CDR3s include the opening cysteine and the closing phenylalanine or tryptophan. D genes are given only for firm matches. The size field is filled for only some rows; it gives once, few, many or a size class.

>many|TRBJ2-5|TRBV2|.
TGTGCCAGCAGGAGGGGAAGACAAGAGACCCAGTACTTC
CASRRGRQETQYF
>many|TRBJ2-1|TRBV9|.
TGTGCCAGCAGCGCCCGTTTGTTAACTCGACCCACCCACAATGAGCAGTTCTTC
CASSARLLTRPTHNEQFF
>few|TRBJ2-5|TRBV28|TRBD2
TGTGCCAGCAGTTCACTGACTAGCGCAACAGAGACCCAGTACTTC
CASSSLTSATETQYF
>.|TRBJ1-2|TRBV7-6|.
TGTGCCAGCAGGCCCGACCTGTCCCCTTATGGCTACACCTTC
CASRPDLSPYGYTF
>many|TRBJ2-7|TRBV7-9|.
TGTGCCAGCAGCTTAGAGGAGTTCGGGGTGGTGGACCGATTCGCCGAGCAGTACTTC
CASSLEEFGVVDRFAEQYF
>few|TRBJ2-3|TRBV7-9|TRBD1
TGTGCCAGCAGCCTCCCCGGGACAGCTAGCACAGATACGCAGTATTTT
CASSLPGTASTDTQYF
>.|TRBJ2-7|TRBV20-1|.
TGCAGTGCTAGGCCAGGGGGGCCCTACGAGCAGTACTTC
CSARPGGPYEQYF
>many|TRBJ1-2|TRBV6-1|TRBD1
TGTGCCAGCAGTGAATACAGGGGGCTCGGCTACACCTTC
CASSEYRGLGYTF
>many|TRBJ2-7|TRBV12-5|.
TGTGCTAGTGGTCTCCTTCCGGTGGGGGGCCACTACGAGCAGTACTTC
CASGLLPVGGHYEQYF
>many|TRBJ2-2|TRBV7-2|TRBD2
TGTGCCAGCAGCCGGTCAGGGACTAGCCACACCGGGGAGCTGTTTTTT
CASSRSGTSHTGELFF
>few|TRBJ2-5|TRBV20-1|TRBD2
TGCAGTGCTCCCGGGACTAGCACGGAGACCCAGTACTTC
CSAPGTSTETQYF
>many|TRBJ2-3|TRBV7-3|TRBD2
TGTGCCAGCAGCTTAAGTAGCGGGGCCACAGATACGCAGTATTTT
CASSLSSGATDTQYF
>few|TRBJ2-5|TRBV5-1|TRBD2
TGCGCCAGCAGCTTTTCTAGCGGGAGTGGGGAGACCCAGTACTTC
CASSFSSGSGETQYF
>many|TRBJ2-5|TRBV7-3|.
TGTGCCAGCAGCTTGCTGGGGGACCAAGAGACCCAGTACTTC
CASSLLGDQETQYF
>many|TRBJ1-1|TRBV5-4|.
TGTGCCAGCAGCTTGGGCAGGGGCCCAGACCGAGCTTTCTTT
CASSLGRGPDRAFF
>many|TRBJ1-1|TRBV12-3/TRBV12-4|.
TGTGCCAGCAGTTTAGGGATTAGGCGCGGGAACACTGAAGCTTTCTTT
CASSLGIRRGNTEAFF
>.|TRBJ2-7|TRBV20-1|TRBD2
TGCAGTACTGGACTAGCGGGGTACGAGCAGTACTTC
CSTGLAGYEQYF
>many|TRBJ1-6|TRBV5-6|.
TGTGCCAGCAGCTCGGGACCTGTGAGCTCCTATAATTCACCCCTCCACTTT
CASSSGPVSSYNSPLHF
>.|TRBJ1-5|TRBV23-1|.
TGCGCCAGCAGTCAGATTCAGCCCCAGCATTTT
CASSQIQPQHF
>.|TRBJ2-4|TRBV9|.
TGTGCCAGCAGCCTTGGGGGGTCGATAGCCAAAAACATTCAGTACTTC
CASSLGGSIAKNIQYF
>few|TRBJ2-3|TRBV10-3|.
TGTGCCATCAGTGAGTCGGGCAGTCCCAGCACAGATACGCAGTATTTT
CAISESGSPSTDTQYF
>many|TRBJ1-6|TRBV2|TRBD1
TGTGCCAGCACCGCACTATTTGACAGGGAGAGATATTTTTCACCCCTCCACTTT
CASTALFDRERYFSPLHF